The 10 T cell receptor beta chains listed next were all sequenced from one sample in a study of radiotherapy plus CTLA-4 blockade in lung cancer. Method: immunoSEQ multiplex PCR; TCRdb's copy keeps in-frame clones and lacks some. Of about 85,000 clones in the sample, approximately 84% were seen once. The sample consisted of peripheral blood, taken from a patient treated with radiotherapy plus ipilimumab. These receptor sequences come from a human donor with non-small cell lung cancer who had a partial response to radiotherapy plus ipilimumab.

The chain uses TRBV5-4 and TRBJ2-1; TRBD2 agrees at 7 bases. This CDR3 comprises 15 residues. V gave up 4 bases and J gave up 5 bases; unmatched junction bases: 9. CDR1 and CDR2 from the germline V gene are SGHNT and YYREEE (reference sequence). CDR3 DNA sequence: TGTGCCAGCAGCCCGGGACTATTGGGTAACAATGAGCAGTTCTTC. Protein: CASSPGLLGNNEQFF.

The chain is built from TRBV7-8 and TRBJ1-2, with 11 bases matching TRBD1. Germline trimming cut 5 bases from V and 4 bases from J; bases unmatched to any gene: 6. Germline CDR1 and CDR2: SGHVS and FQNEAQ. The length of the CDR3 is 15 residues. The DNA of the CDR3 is TGTGCCAGCAGCCCAAGGACAGGGGGCGTCTATGGCTACACCTTC. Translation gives CASSPRTGGVYGYTF.

The CDR3 loop is CASSSSPNTEAFF. CDR3 bases: TGTGCCAGCAGCTCAAGCCCGAACACTGAAGCTTTCTTT. The rearrangement joins TRBV7-8 to TRBJ1-1; D unclear. The CDR3 is made up of 13 amino acids. Germline CDR1 reads SGHVS; CDR2 reads FQNEAQ. Deletions cut 4 bases from V and 1 base from J, with 7 bases between.

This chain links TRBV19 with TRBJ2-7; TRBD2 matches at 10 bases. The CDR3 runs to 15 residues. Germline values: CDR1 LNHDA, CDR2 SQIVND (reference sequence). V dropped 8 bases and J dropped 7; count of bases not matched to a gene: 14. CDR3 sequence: CASSEEVAGGWEQYF. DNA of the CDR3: TGTGCCAGTTCTGAGGAGGTAGCGGGGGGCTGGGAGCAGTACTTC.

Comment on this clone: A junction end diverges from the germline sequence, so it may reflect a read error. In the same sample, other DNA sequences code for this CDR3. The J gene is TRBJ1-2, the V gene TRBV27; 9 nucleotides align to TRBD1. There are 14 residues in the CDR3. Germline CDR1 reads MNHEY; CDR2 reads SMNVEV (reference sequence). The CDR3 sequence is CASSLEGQGGGYTF. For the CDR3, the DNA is TGTGCCAGTAGTTTAGAGGGACAGGGCGGCGGCTACACCTTC.

The CDR3 nucleotides read TGCAGCGTCGGAGGGGTGAGGACTGAAGCTTTCTTT. It encodes CSVGGVRTEAFF. The J gene is TRBJ1-1, the V gene TRBV29-1, with TRBD1 as a possible D gene (5 bases). V was cut by 6 bases and J by 5 bases, with 13 bases left in between. The germline V gene encodes CDR1 SQVTM and CDR2 ANQGSEA. The CDR3 runs to 12 residues.

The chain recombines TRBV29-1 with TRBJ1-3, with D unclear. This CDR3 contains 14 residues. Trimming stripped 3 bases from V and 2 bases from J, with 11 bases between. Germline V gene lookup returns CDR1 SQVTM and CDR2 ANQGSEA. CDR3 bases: TGCAGCGTTGAGTCACCCAGAACTGGAAACACCATATATTTT. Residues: CSVESPRTGNTIYF.

CDR3 in DNA: TGTGCCAGCAGGAGACAGGGGGCATACGAGCAGTACTTC. It is translated as CASRRQGAYEQYF. This rearrangement joins TRBV27 to TRBJ2-7; TRBD1 aligns across 10 bases. Per germline, CDR1 MNHEY and CDR2 SMNVEV (reference sequence). There are 13 residues in the CDR3. Trimming took 6 bases from V and 4 from J; bases not matched to a gene: 3.

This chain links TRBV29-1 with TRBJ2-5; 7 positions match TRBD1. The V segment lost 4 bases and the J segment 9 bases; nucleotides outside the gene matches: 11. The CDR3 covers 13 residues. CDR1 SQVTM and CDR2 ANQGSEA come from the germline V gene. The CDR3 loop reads CSVVTGPSGAQYF. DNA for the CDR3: TGCAGCGTTGTGACAGGGCCCTCCGGGGCCCAGTACTTC. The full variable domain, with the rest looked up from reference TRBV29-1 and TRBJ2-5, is SAVISQKPSRDICQRGTSLTIQCQVDSQVTMMFWYRQQPGQSLTLIATANQGSEATYESGFVIDKFPISRPNLTFSTLTVSNMSPEDSSIYLCSVVTGPSGAQYFGPGTRLLVL.

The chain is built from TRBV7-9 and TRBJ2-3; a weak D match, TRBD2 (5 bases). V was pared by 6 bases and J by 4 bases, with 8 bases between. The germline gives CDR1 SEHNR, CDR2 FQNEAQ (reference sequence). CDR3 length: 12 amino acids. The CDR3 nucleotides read TGTGCCAGCAGTCTAGCCTCAGATACGCAGTATTTT. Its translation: CASSLASDTQYF.